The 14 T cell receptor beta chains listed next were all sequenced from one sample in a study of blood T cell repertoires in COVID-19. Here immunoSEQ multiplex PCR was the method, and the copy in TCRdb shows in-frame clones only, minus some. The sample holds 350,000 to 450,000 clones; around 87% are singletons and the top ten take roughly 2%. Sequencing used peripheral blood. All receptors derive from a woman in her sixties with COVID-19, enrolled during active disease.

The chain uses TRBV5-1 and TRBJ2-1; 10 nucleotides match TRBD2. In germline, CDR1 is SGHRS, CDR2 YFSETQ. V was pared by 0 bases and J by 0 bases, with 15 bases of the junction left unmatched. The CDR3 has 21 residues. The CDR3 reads CASSLVVAGGVLTSSYNEQFF. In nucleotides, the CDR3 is TGCGCCAGCAGCTTGGTGGTAGCGGGGGGCGTTTTAACGAGCTCCTACAATGAGCAGTTCTTC.

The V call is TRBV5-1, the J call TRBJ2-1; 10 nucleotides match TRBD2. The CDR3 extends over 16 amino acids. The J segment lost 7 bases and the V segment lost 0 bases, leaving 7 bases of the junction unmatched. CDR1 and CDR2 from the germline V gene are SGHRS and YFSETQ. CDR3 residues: CASSLGVSGGTNEQFF. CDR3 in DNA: TGCGCCAGCAGCTTGGGCGTTAGCGGGGGGACGAATGAGCAGTTCTTC.

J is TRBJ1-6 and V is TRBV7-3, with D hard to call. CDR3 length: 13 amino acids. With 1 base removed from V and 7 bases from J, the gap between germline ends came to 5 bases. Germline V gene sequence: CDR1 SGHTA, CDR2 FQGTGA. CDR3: CASSLRGNSPLHF. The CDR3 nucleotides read TGTGCCAGCAGCTTAAGAGGGAATTCACCCCTCCACTTT.

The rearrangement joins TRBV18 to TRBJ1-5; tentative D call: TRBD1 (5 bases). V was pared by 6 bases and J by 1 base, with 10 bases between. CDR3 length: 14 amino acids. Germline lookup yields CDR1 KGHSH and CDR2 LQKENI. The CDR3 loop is CASSPGGSNQPQHF. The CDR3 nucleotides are TGTGCCAGCTCCCCCGGGGGGAGCAATCAGCCCCAGCATTTT.

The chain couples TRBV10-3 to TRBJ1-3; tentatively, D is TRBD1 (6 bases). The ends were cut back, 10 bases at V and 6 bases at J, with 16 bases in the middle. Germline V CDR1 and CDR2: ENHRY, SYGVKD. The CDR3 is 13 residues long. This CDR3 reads CATRGAVENTIYF. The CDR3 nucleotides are TGTGCCACCCGGGGGGCGGTCGAAAACACCATATATTTT.

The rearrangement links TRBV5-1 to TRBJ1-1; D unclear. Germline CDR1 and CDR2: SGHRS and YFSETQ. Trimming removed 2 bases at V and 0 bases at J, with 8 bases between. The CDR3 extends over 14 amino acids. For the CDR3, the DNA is TGCGCCAGCAGCTTAAACACCTTGAACACTGAAGCTTTCTTT. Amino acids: CASSLNTLNTEAFF.

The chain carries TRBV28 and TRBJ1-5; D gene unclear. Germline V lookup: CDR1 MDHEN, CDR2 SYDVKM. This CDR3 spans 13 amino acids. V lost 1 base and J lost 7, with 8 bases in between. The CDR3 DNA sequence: TGTGCCAGCAGTTTATTCTTTAGACAGCCCCAGCATTTT. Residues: CASSLFFRQPQHF. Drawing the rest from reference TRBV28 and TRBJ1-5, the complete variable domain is DVKVTQSSRYLVKRTGEKVFLECVQDMDHENMFWYRQDPGLGLRLIYFSYDVKMKEKGDIPEGYSVSREKKERFSLILESASTNQTSMYLCASSLFFRQPQHFGDGTRLSIL.

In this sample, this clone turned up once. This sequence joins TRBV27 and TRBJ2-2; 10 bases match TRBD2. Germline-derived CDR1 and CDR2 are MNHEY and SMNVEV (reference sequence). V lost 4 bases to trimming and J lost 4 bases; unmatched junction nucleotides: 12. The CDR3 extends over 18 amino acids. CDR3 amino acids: CASSSHLLAGSVTGELFF. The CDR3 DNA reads TGTGCCAGCAGTTCCCACCTACTAGCGGGGTCGGTCACCGGGGAGCTGTTTTTT.

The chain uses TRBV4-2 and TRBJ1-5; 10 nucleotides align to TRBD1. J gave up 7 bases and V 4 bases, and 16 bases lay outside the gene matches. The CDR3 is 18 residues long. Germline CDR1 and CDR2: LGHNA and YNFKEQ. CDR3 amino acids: CASSRKIGGTGEVQPQHF. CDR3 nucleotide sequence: TGTGCCAGCAGCCGTAAGATAGGAGGGACAGGGGAAGTACAGCCCCAGCATTTT.

The CDR3 region has the DNA TGTGCCATCAGTGAGTCTGGCTCACCCTACGAGCAGTACTTC. Protein product: CAISESGSPYEQYF. This chain uses TRBV10-3 with TRBJ2-7; D not resolved. The CDR3 has 14 residues. Germline CDR1 reads ENHRY; CDR2 reads SYGVKD. Trimming pared 0 bases from V and 2 bases from J, leaving 8 bases between.

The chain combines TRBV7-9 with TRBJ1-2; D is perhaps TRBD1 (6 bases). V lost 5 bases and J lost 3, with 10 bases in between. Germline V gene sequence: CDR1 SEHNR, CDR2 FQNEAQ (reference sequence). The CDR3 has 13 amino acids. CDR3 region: CASSPRGYYGYTF. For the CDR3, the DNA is TGTGCCAGCAGCCCCAGGGGTTACTATGGCTACACCTTC. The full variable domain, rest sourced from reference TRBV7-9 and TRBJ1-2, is DTGVSQNPRHKITKRGQNVTFRCDPISEHNRLYWYRQTLGQGPEFLTYFQNEAQLEKSRLLSDRFSAERPKGSFSTLEIQRTEQGDSAMYLCASSPRGYYGYTFGSGTRLTVV.

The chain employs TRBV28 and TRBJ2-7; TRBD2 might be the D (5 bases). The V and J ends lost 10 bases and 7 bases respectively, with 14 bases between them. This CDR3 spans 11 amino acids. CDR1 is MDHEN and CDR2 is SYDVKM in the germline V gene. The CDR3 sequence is CAIAGRWEQYF. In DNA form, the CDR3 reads TGTGCCATCGCGGGCCGCTGGGAGCAGTACTTC.

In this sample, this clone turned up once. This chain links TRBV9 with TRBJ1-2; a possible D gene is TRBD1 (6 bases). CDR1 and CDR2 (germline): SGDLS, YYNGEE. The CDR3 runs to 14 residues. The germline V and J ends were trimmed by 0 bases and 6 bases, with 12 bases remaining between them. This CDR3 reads CASSVDWAGDGYTF. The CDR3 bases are TGTGCCAGCAGCGTAGACTGGGCAGGGGATGGCTACACCTTC.

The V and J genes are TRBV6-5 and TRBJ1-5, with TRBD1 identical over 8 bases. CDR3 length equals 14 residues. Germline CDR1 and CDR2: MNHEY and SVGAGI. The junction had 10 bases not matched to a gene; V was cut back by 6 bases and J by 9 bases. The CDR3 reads CASSQDRARGPQHF. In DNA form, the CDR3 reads TGTGCCAGCAGCCAGGACAGGGCGAGGGGGCCCCAGCATTTT.